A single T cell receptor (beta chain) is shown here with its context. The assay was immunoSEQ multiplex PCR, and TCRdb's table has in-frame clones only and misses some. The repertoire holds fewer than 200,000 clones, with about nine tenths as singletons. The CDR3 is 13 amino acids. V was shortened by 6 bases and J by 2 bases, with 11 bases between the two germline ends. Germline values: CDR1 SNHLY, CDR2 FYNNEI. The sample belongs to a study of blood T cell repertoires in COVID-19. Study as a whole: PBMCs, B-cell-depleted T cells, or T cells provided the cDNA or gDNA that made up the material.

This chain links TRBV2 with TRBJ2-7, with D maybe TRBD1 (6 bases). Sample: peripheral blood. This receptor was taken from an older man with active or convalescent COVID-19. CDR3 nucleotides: TGTGCCAGCAGCAGGACAGAAACCTACGAGCAGTACTTC. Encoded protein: CASSRTETYEQYF.